Presented here are 7 T cell receptor beta chains from one specimen sequenced in a study of blood T cell dynamics during melanoma immunotherapy (dated by TCRdb to the early 2020s). The sample's time point label, in plain terms: week 3, after first cycle of checkpoint inhibitor. Libraries were constructed by the immunoSEQ multiplex PCR assay. What TCRdb holds here is the immuneACCESS table cut down to in-frame rearrangements. Part of the clones is not present; checked against another copy, under half of the missing clones reflect an unresolved V gene, and the others are unexplained. The sample has approximately 4,500 clones on record, 60% to 85% of them singletons. Around 59% of the sample goes to the ten largest clones. Specimen: blood, collected from a patient treated with checkpoint blockade. The receptors here all came from a human donor with melanoma.

V is TRBV29-1 and J is TRBJ2-7; TRBD1 aligns across 11 bases. J gave up 0 bases and V 5 bases, and 3 bases lay outside the gene matches. The germline gives CDR1 SQVTM, CDR2 ANQGSEA. The CDR3 is 14 residues long. CDR3 DNA sequence: TGCAGCGTTCTGGGACAGGGGGGCTCCTACGAGCAGTACTTC. Residues: CSVLGQGGSYEQYF.

The CDR3 loop reads CASMSGGPYNEQFF. CDR3 nucleotides: TGCGCCAGCATGTCGGGGGGGCCCTACAATGAGCAGTTCTTC. This chain uses TRBV4-1 with TRBJ2-1; 8 bases fit TRBD2. CDR3 size: 14 residues. The germline V gene encodes CDR1 MGHRA and CDR2 YSYEKL. The ends lost 7 bases at V and 2 bases at J; junction bases unmatched: 4.

The chain employs TRBV7-9 and TRBJ2-1; the match to TRBD1 covers 8 bases. This CDR3 is 15 amino acids long. Germline loops: CDR1 SEHNR, CDR2 FQNEAQ (reference sequence). V lost 5 bases to trimming and J lost 7 bases; unmatched junction nucleotides: 10. The CDR3 sequence: CASSQGTGFGNEQFF. The DNA of the CDR3 is TGTGCCAGCAGCCAAGGGACAGGTTTCGGGAATGAGCAGTTCTTC.

The chain carries TRBV30 and TRBJ1-1; D gene ambiguous. Germline V CDR1 and CDR2: GTSNPN, SVGIG (reference sequence). Deletions cut 2 bases from V and 1 base from J, with 11 bases between. CDR3 length equals 14 residues. Here the CDR3 DNA reads TGTGCCTGGAGTACTCTCGTCCCGAACACTGAAGCTTTCTTT. It specifies CAWSTLVPNTEAFF.

The chain links TRBV7-9 to TRBJ2-3, with D unresolved. Trimming stripped 2 bases from V and 14 bases from J, with 11 bases between. CDR1 is SEHNR and CDR2 is FQNEAQ in the germline V gene (reference sequence). The CDR3 covers 11 residues. The DNA of the CDR3 is TGTGCCAGCAGCTTAAACAGCTTGGTGTATTTT. Encoded protein: CASSLNSLVYF.

The chain is built from TRBV7-6 and TRBJ1-3; D may be TRBD1 (5 bases). V shed 2 bases and J shed 0 bases, with 17 bases lying between them. CDR3 size: 18 residues. Per the germline V gene, CDR1 is SGHVS and CDR2 is FNYEAQ. CDR3 in amino acids: CASSLRTRGMSSGNTIYF. CDR3 sequence (DNA): TGTGCCAGCAGCTTACGGACCCGGGGGATGAGCTCTGGAAACACCATATATTTT.

This sequence joins TRBV5-1 and TRBJ1-2; D ambiguous. This CDR3 region has 12 residues. Trimming took off 4 bases at V and 8 bases at J, with 12 bases between the two ends. In germline, CDR1 is SGHRS, CDR2 YFSETQ. The CDR3 DNA is TGCGCCAGCAGCCCGGACGGGAAGGGCTACACCTTC. Translating gives CASSPDGKGYTF.